This TCR beta chain was profiled in a study of post-analysis software for immune sequencing data. This clonotype has a handful of counts. The antigen remains undetermined. With 0 bases removed from V and 5 bases from J, the gap between germline ends came to 16 bases. The germline V gene has CDR1 DFQATT and CDR2 SNEGSKA (reference sequence). The CDR3 is made up of 15 amino acids. Unique molecular identifiers were carried by the TCR beta cDNA libraries. The authors obtained 500,000 or so cDNA molecules from approximately 0.91 to 9.4 million T cells. MiXCR, run by TCRdb on the PCR reads, gives a single entry per CDR3 protein. The table lists about 260,000 distinct CDR3 sequences, 35% to 45% of them singletons. Study findings and constraints: Same-batch preparations were strongly co-clustered by F measure. Normalized Chao1 diversity in multiple sclerosis patients fell significantly below that of controls. TRBV segments more frequent in patients than in controls numbered several and included TRBV5-6, TRBV5-1 and TRBV20-1.

The V gene is TRBV20-1, the J gene TRBJ2-5; D gene uncertain. The sequence was obtained from a girl aged 5 to 17 with multiple sclerosis. The sample comprised blood. This CDR3 is CSARDPTQDRETQYF. In nucleotides, the CDR3 is TGCAGTGCTAGAGATCCGACGCAGGACCGGGAGACCCAGTACTTC.